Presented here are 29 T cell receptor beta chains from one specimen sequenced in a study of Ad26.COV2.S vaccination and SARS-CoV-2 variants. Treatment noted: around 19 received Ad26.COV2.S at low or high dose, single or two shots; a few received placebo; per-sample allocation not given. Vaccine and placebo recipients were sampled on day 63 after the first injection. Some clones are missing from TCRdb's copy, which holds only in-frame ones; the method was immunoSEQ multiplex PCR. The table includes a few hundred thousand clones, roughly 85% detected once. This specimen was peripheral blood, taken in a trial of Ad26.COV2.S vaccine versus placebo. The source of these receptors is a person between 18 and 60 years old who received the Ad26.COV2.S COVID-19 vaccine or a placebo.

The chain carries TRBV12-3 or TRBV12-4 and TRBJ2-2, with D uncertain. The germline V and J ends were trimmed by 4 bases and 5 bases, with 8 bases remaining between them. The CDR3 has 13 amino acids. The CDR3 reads CASSSQVTGELFF. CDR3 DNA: TGTGCCAGCAGTTCCCAAGTGACCGGGGAGCTGTTTTTT.

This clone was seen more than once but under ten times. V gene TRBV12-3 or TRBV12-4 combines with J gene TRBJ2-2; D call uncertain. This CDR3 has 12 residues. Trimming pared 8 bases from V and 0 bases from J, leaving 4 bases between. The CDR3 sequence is CASGTNTGELFF. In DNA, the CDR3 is TGTGCCAGCGGAACGAACACCGGGGAGCTGTTTTTT.

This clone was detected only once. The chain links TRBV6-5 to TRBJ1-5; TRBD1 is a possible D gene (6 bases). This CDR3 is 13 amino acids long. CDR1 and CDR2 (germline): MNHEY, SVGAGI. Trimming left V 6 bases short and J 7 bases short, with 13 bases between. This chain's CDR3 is CASRSGVAQPQHF. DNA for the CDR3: TGTGCCAGCAGGTCAGGGGTGGCACAGCCCCAGCATTTT.

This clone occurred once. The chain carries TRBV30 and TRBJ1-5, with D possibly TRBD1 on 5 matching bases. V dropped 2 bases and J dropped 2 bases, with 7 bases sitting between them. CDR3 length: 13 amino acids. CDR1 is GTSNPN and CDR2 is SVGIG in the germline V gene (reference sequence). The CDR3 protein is CAWSTGGNQPQHF. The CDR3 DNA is TGTGCCTGGAGTACAGGAGGCAATCAGCCCCAGCATTTT. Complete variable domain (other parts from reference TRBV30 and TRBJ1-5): SQTIHQWPATLVQPVGSPLSLECTVEGTSNPNLYWYRQAAGRGLQLLFYSVGIGQISSEVPQNLSASRPQDRQFILSSKKLLLSDSGFYLCAWSTGGNQPQHFGDGTRLSIL.

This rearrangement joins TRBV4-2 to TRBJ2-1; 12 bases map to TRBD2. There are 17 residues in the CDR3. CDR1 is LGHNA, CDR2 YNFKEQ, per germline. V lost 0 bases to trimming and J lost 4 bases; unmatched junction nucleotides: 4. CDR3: CASSQELGTSGYNEQFF. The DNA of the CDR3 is TGTGCCAGCAGCCAAGAACTGGGGACTAGCGGGTACAATGAGCAGTTCTTC.

The CDR3 nucleotides read TGTGCCAGTAGTATAGGCGGTCTCAGGGTTGGAGAGACCCAGTACTTC. It yields the protein CASSIGGLRVGETQYF. The genes are TRBV19 and TRBJ2-5, with D possibly TRBD1 on 5 matching bases. CDR1 is LNHDA, CDR2 SQIVND, per germline (reference sequence). V was trimmed by 1 base and J by 4 bases, leaving 16 bases between them. CDR3 length: 16 amino acids.

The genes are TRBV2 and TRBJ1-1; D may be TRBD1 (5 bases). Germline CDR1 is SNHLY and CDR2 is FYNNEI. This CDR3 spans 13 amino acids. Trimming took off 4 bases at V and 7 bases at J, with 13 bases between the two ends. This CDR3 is CASSGRGYGEAFF. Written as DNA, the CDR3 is TGTGCCAGCAGTGGACGGGGGTACGGTGAAGCTTTCTTT. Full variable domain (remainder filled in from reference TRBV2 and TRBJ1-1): EPEVTQTPSHQVTQMGQEVILRCVPISNHLYFYWYRQILGQKVEFLVSFYNNEISEKSEIFDDQFSVERPDGSNFTLKIRSTKLEDSAMYFCASSGRGYGEAFFGQGTRLTVV.

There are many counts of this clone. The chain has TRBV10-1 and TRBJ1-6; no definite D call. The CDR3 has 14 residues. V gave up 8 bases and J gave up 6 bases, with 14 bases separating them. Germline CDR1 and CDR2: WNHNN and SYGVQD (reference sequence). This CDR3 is CASFPRGANSPLHF. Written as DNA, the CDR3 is TGCGCCAGCTTCCCCCGGGGAGCTAATTCACCCCTCCACTTT.

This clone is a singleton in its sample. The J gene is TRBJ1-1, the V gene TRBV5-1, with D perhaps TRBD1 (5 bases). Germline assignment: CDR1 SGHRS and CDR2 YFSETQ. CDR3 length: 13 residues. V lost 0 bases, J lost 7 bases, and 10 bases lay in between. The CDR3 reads CASSLGTGGEAFF. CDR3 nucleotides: TGCGCCAGCAGCTTGGGTACAGGCGGTGAAGCTTTCTTT.

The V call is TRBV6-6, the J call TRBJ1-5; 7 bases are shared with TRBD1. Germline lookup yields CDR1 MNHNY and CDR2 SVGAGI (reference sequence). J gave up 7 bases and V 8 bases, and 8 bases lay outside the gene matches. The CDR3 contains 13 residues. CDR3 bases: TGTGCCAGCGCCCGACAGGGAAAACAGCCCCAGCATTTT. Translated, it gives CASARQGKQPQHF.

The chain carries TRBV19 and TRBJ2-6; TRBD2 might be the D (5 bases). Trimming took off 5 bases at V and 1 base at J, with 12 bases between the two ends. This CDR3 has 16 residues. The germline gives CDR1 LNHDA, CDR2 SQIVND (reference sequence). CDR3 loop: CASSHGVGSGANVLTF. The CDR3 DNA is TGTGCCAGTAGTCACGGGGTGGGGTCTGGGGCCAACGTCCTGACTTTC. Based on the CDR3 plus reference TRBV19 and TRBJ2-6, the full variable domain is DGGITQSPKYLFRKEGQNVTLSCEQNLNHDAMYWYRQDPGQGLRLIYYSQIVNDFQKGDIAEGYSVSREKKESFPLTVTSAQKNPTAFYLCASSHGVGSGANVLTFGAGSRLTVL.

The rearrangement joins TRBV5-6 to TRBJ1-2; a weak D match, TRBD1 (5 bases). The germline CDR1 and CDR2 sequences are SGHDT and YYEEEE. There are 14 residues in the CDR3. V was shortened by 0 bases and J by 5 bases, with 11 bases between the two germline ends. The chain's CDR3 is CASSLGEGRYGYTF. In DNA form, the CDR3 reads TGTGCCAGCAGCTTGGGTGAGGGGAGGTATGGCTACACCTTC.

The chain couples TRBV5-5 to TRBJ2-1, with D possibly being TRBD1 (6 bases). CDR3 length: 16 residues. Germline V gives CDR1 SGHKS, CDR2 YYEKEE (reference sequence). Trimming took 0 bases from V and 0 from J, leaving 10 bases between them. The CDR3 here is CASSLAWGLSYNEQFF. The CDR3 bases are TGTGCCAGCAGCTTGGCCTGGGGGCTCTCCTACAATGAGCAGTTCTTC.

The CDR3 spells CASSQSLANYGYTF. CDR3 coding DNA: TGTGCCAGCTCACAGTCTCTAGCTAACTATGGCTACACCTTC. The rearrangement links TRBV18 to TRBJ1-2, with D unresolved. Germline CDR1 and CDR2: KGHSH and LQKENI. V was shortened by 4 bases and J by 0 bases, with 9 bases between the two germline ends. The CDR3 is made up of 14 amino acids.

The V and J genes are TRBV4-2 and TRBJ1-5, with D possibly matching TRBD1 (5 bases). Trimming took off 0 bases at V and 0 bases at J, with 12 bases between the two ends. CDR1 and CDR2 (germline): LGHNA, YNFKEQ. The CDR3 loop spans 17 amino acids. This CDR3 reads CASSQDGRVASNQPQHF. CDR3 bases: TGTGCCAGCAGCCAAGACGGCAGGGTGGCTAGCAATCAGCCCCAGCATTTT.

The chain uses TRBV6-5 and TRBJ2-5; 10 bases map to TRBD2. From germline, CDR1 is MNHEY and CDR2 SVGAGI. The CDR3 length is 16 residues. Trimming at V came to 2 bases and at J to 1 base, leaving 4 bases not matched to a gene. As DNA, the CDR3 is TGTGCCAGCAGTTACGGACTAGCGGCGGCCCAAGAGACCCAGTACTTC. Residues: CASSYGLAAAQETQYF.

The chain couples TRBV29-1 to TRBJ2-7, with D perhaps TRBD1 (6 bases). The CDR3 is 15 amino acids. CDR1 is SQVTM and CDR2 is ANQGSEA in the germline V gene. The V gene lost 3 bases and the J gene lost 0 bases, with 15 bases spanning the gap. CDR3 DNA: TGCAGCGTTGAGGGAATCTCGGACAGCTCCTACGAGCAGTACTTC. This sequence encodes CSVEGISDSSYEQYF.

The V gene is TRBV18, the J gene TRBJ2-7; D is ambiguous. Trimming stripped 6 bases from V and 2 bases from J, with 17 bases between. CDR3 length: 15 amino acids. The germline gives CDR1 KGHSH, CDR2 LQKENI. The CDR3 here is CASSAAARSTYEQYF. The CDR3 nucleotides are TGTGCCAGCTCTGCCGCGGCCAGGTCAACCTACGAGCAGTACTTC. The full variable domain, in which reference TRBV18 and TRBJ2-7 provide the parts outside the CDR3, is NAGVMQNPRHLVRRRGQEARLRCSPMKGHSHVYWYRQLPEEGLKFMVYLQKENIIDESGMPKERFSAEFPKEGPSILRIQQVVRGDSAAYFCASSAAARSTYEQYFGPGTRLTVT.

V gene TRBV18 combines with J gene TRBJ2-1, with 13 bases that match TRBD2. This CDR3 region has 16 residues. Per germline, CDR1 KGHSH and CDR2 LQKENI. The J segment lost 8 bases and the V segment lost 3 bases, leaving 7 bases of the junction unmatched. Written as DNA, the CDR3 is TGTGCCAGCTCACCCACCGGACTAGCGGGAGTCTATGAGCAGTTCTTC. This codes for CASSPTGLAGVYEQFF.

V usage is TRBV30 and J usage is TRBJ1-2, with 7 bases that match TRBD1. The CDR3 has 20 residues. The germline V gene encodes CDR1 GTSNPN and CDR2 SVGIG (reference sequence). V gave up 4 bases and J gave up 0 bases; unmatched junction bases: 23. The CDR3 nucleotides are TGTGCCTGGAATGATGGAGGGGGCCTTTCCCCATCCATAGCTAACTATGGCTACACCTTC. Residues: CAWNDGGGLSPSIANYGYTF.

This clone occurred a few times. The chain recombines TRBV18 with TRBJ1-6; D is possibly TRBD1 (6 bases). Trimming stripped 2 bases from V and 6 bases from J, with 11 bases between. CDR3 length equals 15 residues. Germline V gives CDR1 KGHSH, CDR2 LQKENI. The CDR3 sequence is CASSPGRGRNSPLHF. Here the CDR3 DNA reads TGTGCCAGCTCACCAGGCAGGGGCCGTAATTCACCCCTCCACTTT.

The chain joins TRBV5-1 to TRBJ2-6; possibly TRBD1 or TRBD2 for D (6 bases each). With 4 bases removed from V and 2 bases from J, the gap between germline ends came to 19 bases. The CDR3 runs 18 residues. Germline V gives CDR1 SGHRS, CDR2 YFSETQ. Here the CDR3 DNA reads TGCGCCAGCAGCACCCACCGGGACGGGGGCACTGGGGCCAACGTCCTGACTTTC. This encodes CASSTHRDGGTGANVLTF.

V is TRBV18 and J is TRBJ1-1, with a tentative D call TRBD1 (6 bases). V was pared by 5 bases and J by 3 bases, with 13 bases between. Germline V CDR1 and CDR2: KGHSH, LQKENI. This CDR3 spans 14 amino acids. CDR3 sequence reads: CASSSQGRDTEAFF. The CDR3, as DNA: TGTGCCAGCTCATCCCAGGGGCGAGACACTGAAGCTTTCTTT.

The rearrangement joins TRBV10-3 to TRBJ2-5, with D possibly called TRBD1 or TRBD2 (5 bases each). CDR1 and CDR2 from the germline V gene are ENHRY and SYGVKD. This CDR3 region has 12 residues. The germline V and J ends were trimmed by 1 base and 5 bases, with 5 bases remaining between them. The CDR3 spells CAISEWGETQYF. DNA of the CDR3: TGTGCCATCAGTGAGTGGGGGGAGACCCAGTACTTC.

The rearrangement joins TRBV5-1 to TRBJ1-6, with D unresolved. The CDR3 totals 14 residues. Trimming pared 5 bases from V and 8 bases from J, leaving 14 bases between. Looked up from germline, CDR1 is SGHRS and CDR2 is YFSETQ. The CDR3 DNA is TGCGCCAGCAGAAGGGCAACTCCTGATTCACCCCTCCACTTT. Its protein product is CASRRATPDSPLHF. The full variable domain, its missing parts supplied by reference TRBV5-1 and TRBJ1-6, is KAGVTQTPRYLIKTRGQQVTLSCSPISGHRSVSWYQQTPGQGLQFLFEYFSETQRNKGNFPGRFSGRQFSNSRSEMNVSTLELGDSALYLCASRRATPDSPLHFGNGTRLTVT.

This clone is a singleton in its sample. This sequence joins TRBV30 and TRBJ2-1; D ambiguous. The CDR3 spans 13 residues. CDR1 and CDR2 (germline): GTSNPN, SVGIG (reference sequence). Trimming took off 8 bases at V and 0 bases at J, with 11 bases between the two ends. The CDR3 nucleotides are TGTGCCGGGGATACCCTCTCCTACAATGAGCAGTTCTTC. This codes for CAGDTLSYNEQFF. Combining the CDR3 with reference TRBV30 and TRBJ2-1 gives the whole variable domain SQTIHQWPATLVQPVGSPLSLECTVEGTSNPNLYWYRQAAGRGLQLLFYSVGIGQISSEVPQNLSASRPQDRQFILSSKKLLLSDSGFYLCAGDTLSYNEQFFGPGTRLTVL.

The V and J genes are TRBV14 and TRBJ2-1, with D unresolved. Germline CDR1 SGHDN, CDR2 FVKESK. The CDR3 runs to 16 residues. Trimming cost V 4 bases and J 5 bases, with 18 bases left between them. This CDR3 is CASSRKRAYLNNEQFF. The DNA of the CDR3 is TGTGCCAGCAGCCGTAAACGGGCTTACTTAAACAATGAGCAGTTCTTC. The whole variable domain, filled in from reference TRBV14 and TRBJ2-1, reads EAGVTQFPSHSVIEKGQTVTLRCDPISGHDNLYWYRRVMGKEIKFLLHFVKESKQDESGMPNNRFLAERTGGTYSTLKVQPAELEDSGVYFCASSRKRAYLNNEQFFGPGTRLTVL.

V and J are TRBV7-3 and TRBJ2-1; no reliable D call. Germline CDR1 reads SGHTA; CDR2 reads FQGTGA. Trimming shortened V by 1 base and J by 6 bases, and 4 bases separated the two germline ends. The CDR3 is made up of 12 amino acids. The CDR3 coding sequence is TGTGCCAGCAGCTTAAACCGCAATGAGCAGTTCTTC. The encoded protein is CASSLNRNEQFF.

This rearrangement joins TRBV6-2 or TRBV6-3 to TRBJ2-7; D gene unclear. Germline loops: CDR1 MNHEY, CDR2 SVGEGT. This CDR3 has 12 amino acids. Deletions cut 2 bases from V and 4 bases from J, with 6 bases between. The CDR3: CASSYGRYEQYF. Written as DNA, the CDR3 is TGTGCCAGCAGTTACGGGCGATACGAGCAGTACTTC.